Listed below are T cell receptor beta chains from one sample, sequenced in a study of CD8+ T cells in alopecia areata. The protocol was immunoSEQ multiplex PCR, while the TCRdb copy is restricted to in-frame clones and leaves out a portion. The sample includes fewer than 200,000 clones, approximately 59% of them seen just once. Here the sequenced sample was CD4+ T cells sorted from blood, taken between weeks 55 and 65, from a patient treated with tofacitinib. Source of these receptors: a human donor with alopecia areata. The CDR3 runs from the conserved cysteine through the conserved F or W. The order of the fields is clone size, V gene, D gene, J gene, CDR3 DNA, CDR3 protein. D genes are given only for firm matches. Rows may omit the clone size; those that give it use once, few, many or a size class.

abundance: NA; v_gene: TRBV27; d_gene: NA; j_gene: TRBJ1-6; CDR3nt: TGTGCCAGCAGTTTACAGGGGAAGAATTCACCCCTCCACTTT; CDR3aa: CASSLQGKNSPLHF
abundance: NA; v_gene: TRBV14; d_gene: TRBD2; j_gene: TRBJ2-3; CDR3nt: TGTGCCAGCAGTCAACTAGCGTCCCTTACAGATACGCAGTATTTT; CDR3aa: CASSQLASLTDTQYF
abundance: NA; v_gene: TRBV30; d_gene: NA; j_gene: TRBJ1-1; CDR3nt: TGTGCCTGGAAGGCGGGAGGCACTGAAGCTTTCTTT; CDR3aa: CAWKAGGTEAFF
abundance: few; v_gene: TRBV19; d_gene: TRBD2; j_gene: TRBJ2-4; CDR3nt: TGTGCCAGTAGTATTGGGGGGGAGACAAACATTCAGTACTTC; CDR3aa: CASSIGGETNIQYF
abundance: NA; v_gene: TRBV27; d_gene: TRBD1; j_gene: TRBJ1-6; CDR3nt: TGTGCCAGCAGCATAGACAGGGGCAATTCACCCCTCCACTTT; CDR3aa: CASSIDRGNSPLHF
abundance: NA; v_gene: TRBV2; d_gene: NA; j_gene: TRBJ2-7; CDR3nt: TGTGCCAGCAGTGAAGCAGGACAGTTGCAGTACTTC; CDR3aa: CASSEAGQLQYF
abundance: many; v_gene: TRBV5-1; d_gene: TRBD1; j_gene: TRBJ2-2; CDR3nt: TGCGCCAGCAGCGGATCGACAGGGGGCCGTACCGGGGAGCTGTTTTTT; CDR3aa: CASSGSTGGRTGELFF
abundance: NA; v_gene: TRBV15; d_gene: TRBD1; j_gene: TRBJ1-2; CDR3nt: TGTGCCACCAGCAGGCAGGGGGTAGGCTATGGCTACACCTTC; CDR3aa: CATSRQGVGYGYTF
abundance: many; v_gene: TRBV7-7; d_gene: NA; j_gene: TRBJ2-2; CDR3nt: TGTGCTAGCAGCTTAAATGGCGGGGGCAGACACACCGGGGAGCTGTTTTTT; CDR3aa: CASSLNGGGRHTGELFF
abundance: NA; v_gene: TRBV19; d_gene: NA; j_gene: TRBJ1-5; CDR3nt: TGTGCCAGTAGTACCGACGGCAATCAGCCCCAGCATTTT; CDR3aa: CASSTDGNQPQHF
abundance: NA; v_gene: TRBV10-3; d_gene: TRBD2; j_gene: TRBJ2-3; CDR3nt: TGTGCCATCTGCCCTGGCGGGGGTCGTGCCACAGATACGCAGTATTTT; CDR3aa: CAICPGGGRATDTQYF
abundance: few; v_gene: TRBV5-1; d_gene: NA; j_gene: TRBJ1-2; CDR3nt: TGCGCCAGCAGCACGGACGGGGAATATGGCTACACCTTC; CDR3aa: CASSTDGEYGYTF
abundance: NA; v_gene: TRBV6-1; d_gene: TRBD1; j_gene: TRBJ1-6; CDR3nt: TGTGCCAGCAGGACCACCGGGACAGCTAATTCACCCCTCCACTTT; CDR3aa: CASRTTGTANSPLHF
abundance: NA; v_gene: TRBV27; d_gene: NA; j_gene: TRBJ1-2; CDR3nt: TGTGCCAGCAGCCTAGGGAGGGCCTATGGCTACACCTTC; CDR3aa: CASSLGRAYGYTF
abundance: few; v_gene: TRBV7-9; d_gene: NA; j_gene: TRBJ1-4; CDR3nt: TGTGCCAGCAGCTTATCGGCGGGGGACGAAAAACTGTTTTTT; CDR3aa: CASSLSAGDEKLFF
abundance: NA; v_gene: TRBV10-3; d_gene: NA; j_gene: TRBJ1-2; CDR3nt: TGTGCCATCAGTGACAGAATTAACTATGGCTACACCTTC; CDR3aa: CAISDRINYGYTF
abundance: NA; v_gene: TRBV6-5; d_gene: NA; j_gene: TRBJ2-5; CDR3nt: TGTGCCAGCAGTTACTCCCCGGTGAGGCAAGAGACCCAGTACTTC; CDR3aa: CASSYSPVRQETQYF
abundance: few; v_gene: TRBV25-1; d_gene: NA; j_gene: TRBJ2-4; CDR3nt: TGTGCCAGCAGTGAAGGAATTAACATTCAGTACTTC; CDR3aa: CASSEGINIQYF
abundance: few; v_gene: TRBV29-1; d_gene: TRBD1; j_gene: TRBJ1-3; CDR3nt: TGCAGCGTCGCTGGACAGGGACAAGGGAACACCATATATTTT; CDR3aa: CSVAGQGQGNTIYF
abundance: NA; v_gene: TRBV30; d_gene: NA; j_gene: TRBJ2-1; CDR3nt: TGTGCCTGGAGTGTGTCCAATGAGCAGTTCTTC; CDR3aa: CAWSVSNEQFF
abundance: NA; v_gene: TRBV5-1; d_gene: NA; j_gene: TRBJ2-3; CDR3nt: TGCGCCAGCAGCTTCCTCGACCGCTCAGATACGCAGTATTTT; CDR3aa: CASSFLDRSDTQYF
abundance: many; v_gene: TRBV15; d_gene: NA; j_gene: TRBJ2-7; CDR3nt: TGTGCCACCAGCAGAGACCCGGTTGCGGCACTCTACTTC; CDR3aa: CATSRDPVAALYF
abundance: NA; v_gene: TRBV6-5; d_gene: NA; j_gene: TRBJ1-2; CDR3nt: TGTGCCAGCAGTAAGGACAGCTCCTATGGCTACACCTTC; CDR3aa: CASSKDSSYGYTF
abundance: few; v_gene: TRBV28; d_gene: TRBD2; j_gene: TRBJ2-7; CDR3nt: TGTGCCAGCGCCCGATGGGGGGGGAACGAGCAGTACTTC; CDR3aa: CASARWGGNEQYF
abundance: NA; v_gene: TRBV7-9; d_gene: NA; j_gene: TRBJ2-7; CDR3nt: TGTGCCAGCAGCTCGACAGGCTACGAGCAGTACTTC; CDR3aa: CASSSTGYEQYF
abundance: NA; v_gene: TRBV29-1; d_gene: NA; j_gene: TRBJ1-1; CDR3nt: TGCAGCGTCTCCCGGGGTAACACTGAAGCTTTCTTT; CDR3aa: CSVSRGNTEAFF
abundance: NA; v_gene: TRBV4-2; d_gene: TRBD1; j_gene: TRBJ2-5; CDR3nt: TGTGCCAGCAGCCGCTCCAGGGGGCTCGACCAAGAGACCCAGTACTTC; CDR3aa: CASSRSRGLDQETQYF
abundance: NA; v_gene: TRBV7-3; d_gene: NA; j_gene: TRBJ2-5; CDR3nt: TGTGCCAGCAGCTTAAATCGCGAAGAGACCCAGTACTTC; CDR3aa: CASSLNREETQYF
abundance: NA; v_gene: TRBV29-1; d_gene: NA; j_gene: TRBJ2-5; CDR3nt: TGCAGCGTCGCCCGTCAGGCAGCGGAGACCCAGTACTTC; CDR3aa: CSVARQAAETQYF
abundance: NA; v_gene: TRBV12-5; d_gene: NA; j_gene: TRBJ2-5; CDR3nt: TGTGCTAGTGTCCCGGGGGGCTATGGCGTAGAGACCCAGTACTTC; CDR3aa: CASVPGGYGVETQYF
abundance: NA; v_gene: TRBV5-6; d_gene: TRBD2; j_gene: TRBJ2-3; CDR3nt: TGTGCCAGCAGCACCCCCCGAGCGGGGGTTGGGGATACGCAGTATTTT; CDR3aa: CASSTPRAGVGDTQYF
abundance: NA; v_gene: TRBV7-6; d_gene: NA; j_gene: TRBJ2-3; CDR3nt: TGTGCCAGCAGCTTAAACCAGGGCAGCGCAGATACGCAGTATTTT; CDR3aa: CASSLNQGSADTQYF
abundance: NA; v_gene: TRBV7-9; d_gene: NA; j_gene: TRBJ2-1; CDR3nt: TGTGCCAGCAGCTTAGTGCCCTACAATGAGCAGTTCTTC; CDR3aa: CASSLVPYNEQFF
abundance: NA; v_gene: TRBV5-6; d_gene: NA; j_gene: TRBJ2-1; CDR3nt: TGTGCCAGCAGCCGGGGCAATGAGCAGTTCTTC; CDR3aa: CASSRGNEQFF
abundance: NA; v_gene: TRBV5-1; d_gene: NA; j_gene: TRBJ1-2; CDR3nt: TGCGCCAGCAGCTTGGGGACAGAAAACTATGGCTACACCTTC; CDR3aa: CASSLGTENYGYTF
abundance: NA; v_gene: TRBV27; d_gene: NA; j_gene: TRBJ1-5; CDR3nt: TGTGCCAGCAGTCGGACGGCTGCAAATCAGCCCCAGCATTTT; CDR3aa: CASSRTAANQPQHF
abundance: NA; v_gene: TRBV19; d_gene: NA; j_gene: TRBJ1-5; CDR3nt: TGTGCCAGTAGCTATCGGACCCAGCCCCAGCATTTT; CDR3aa: CASSYRTQPQHF
abundance: NA; v_gene: TRBV23-1; d_gene: NA; j_gene: TRBJ1-5; CDR3nt: TGCGCCAGCAAATGCCGAAGGGCGCCCAATCAGCCCCAGCATTTT; CDR3aa: CASKCRRAPNQPQHF
abundance: NA; v_gene: TRBV30; d_gene: NA; j_gene: TRBJ2-3; CDR3nt: TGTGCCTGGAGTGTCCCTACAGGGAGTAATACAGATACGCAGTATTTT; CDR3aa: CAWSVPTGSNTDTQYF
abundance: NA; v_gene: TRBV29-1; d_gene: TRBD2; j_gene: TRBJ2-1; CDR3nt: TGCAGCGTTGCGACTAGCGGGTACAATGAGCAGTTCTTC; CDR3aa: CSVATSGYNEQFF
abundance: NA; v_gene: TRBV2; d_gene: NA; j_gene: TRBJ1-1; CDR3nt: TGTGCCAGCATTCGGGGTGGGAACACTGAAGCTTTCTTT; CDR3aa: CASIRGGNTEAFF
abundance: NA; v_gene: TRBV6-1; d_gene: NA; j_gene: TRBJ1-4; CDR3nt: TGTGCCAGCAAGAAGACAGCAACTAATGAAAAACTGTTTTTT; CDR3aa: CASKKTATNEKLFF
abundance: NA; v_gene: TRBV15; d_gene: NA; j_gene: TRBJ1-6; CDR3nt: TGTGCCACCAGCAGAGGGGGGGGGACACCAAATAATTCACCCCTCCACTTT; CDR3aa: CATSRGGGTPNNSPLHF
abundance: NA; v_gene: TRBV5-1; d_gene: NA; j_gene: TRBJ2-7; CDR3nt: TGCGCCAGCAGCGTAAACTCCAGGGGCTCCGGATCCTACGAGCAGTACTTC; CDR3aa: CASSVNSRGSGSYEQYF
abundance: NA; v_gene: TRBV19; d_gene: NA; j_gene: TRBJ1-6; CDR3nt: TGTGCCAGTAGTGCCGGGACACCAACTAATTCACCCCTCCACTTT; CDR3aa: CASSAGTPTNSPLHF
abundance: NA; v_gene: TRBV19; d_gene: NA; j_gene: TRBJ2-7; CDR3nt: TGTGCCAGTAGTATAGCTGGGGGTTTCGGCTACGAGCAGTACTTC; CDR3aa: CASSIAGGFGYEQYF
abundance: NA; v_gene: TRBV5-1; d_gene: TRBD2; j_gene: TRBJ2-5; CDR3nt: TGCGCCAGCAGCCCAGGACTAGCGGAAGCCCAAGAGACCCAGTACTTC; CDR3aa: CASSPGLAEAQETQYF
abundance: few; v_gene: TRBV11-2; d_gene: NA; j_gene: TRBJ1-2; CDR3nt: TGTGCCAGCAGTCCGTTGAACTATGGCTACACCTTC; CDR3aa: CASSPLNYGYTF
abundance: NA; v_gene: TRBV29-1; d_gene: NA; j_gene: TRBJ2-1; CDR3nt: TGCAGCCCAAGCGGGCCAGGGAGCTCCTACAATGAGCAGTTCTTC; CDR3aa: CSPSGPGSSYNEQFF
abundance: NA; v_gene: TRBV11-2; d_gene: NA; j_gene: TRBJ2-6; CDR3nt: TGTGCCAGCAGCTTAAGCAGCTCTGGGGCCAACGTCCTGACTTTC; CDR3aa: CASSLSSSGANVLTF
abundance: few; v_gene: TRBV2; d_gene: NA; j_gene: TRBJ1-1; CDR3nt: TGTGCCAGCAGTGCGGAAAACACTGAAGCTTTCTTT; CDR3aa: CASSAENTEAFF
abundance: NA; v_gene: TRBV29-1; d_gene: NA; j_gene: TRBJ1-2; CDR3nt: TGCAGCGTTGAAAGGGGCAGCGGACGGCTAAGCTACACCTTC; CDR3aa: CSVERGSGRLSYTF
abundance: NA; v_gene: TRBV11-2; d_gene: NA; j_gene: TRBJ2-3; CDR3nt: TGTGCCAGCAGCTTAGTCCTAGGGCCCATCGCAGATACGCAGTATTTT; CDR3aa: CASSLVLGPIADTQYF
abundance: NA; v_gene: TRBV5-1; d_gene: TRBD1; j_gene: TRBJ1-4; CDR3nt: TGCGCCAGCAGCATGGGACAGACGAATGAAAAACTGTTTTTT; CDR3aa: CASSMGQTNEKLFF
abundance: NA; v_gene: TRBV29-1; d_gene: NA; j_gene: TRBJ2-7; CDR3nt: TGCAGCGTTTCTAACAGGCTAGTGGGTGAGCAGTACTTC; CDR3aa: CSVSNRLVGEQYF
abundance: few; v_gene: TRBV6-5; d_gene: TRBD1; j_gene: TRBJ1-2; CDR3nt: TGTGCCAGCAGTTACCAGGGACAGGTAGTTCCGTGGGGCTACACCTTC; CDR3aa: CASSYQGQVVPWGYTF
abundance: NA; v_gene: TRBV7-9; d_gene: TRBD1; j_gene: TRBJ1-1; CDR3nt: TGTGCCAGCAGCACAACAGGGGCCCCTGAAGCTTTCTTT; CDR3aa: CASSTTGAPEAFF